Included here is one TCR beta chain sequence, with context. Germline CDR1 MNHEY, CDR2 SVGAGI. CDR3 length: 16 residues. V was cut by 2 bases and J by 1 base, with 15 bases left in between. Libraries were prepared by immunoSEQ multiplex PCR; TCRdb keeps only in-frame clonotypes and omits some of them. The sample yields some 100,000 clones, roughly 90% seen once. These data are taken from a study of OX40 agonist ivuxolimab in advanced cancers. The TCR originated in an adult with an advanced solid tumor such as melanoma, head and neck, liver or kidney cancer. The chain joins TRBV6-5 to TRBJ2-7; no clear D. The sequencing here drew on CD4+ or CD8+ T cells sorted from blood, taken in a trial of the OX40 agonist ivuxolimab. The CDR3 nucleotides are TGTGCCAGCAGTTACCGGGCACCACCTTTTTCCTACGAGCAGTACTTC. It is translated as CASSYRAPPFSYEQYF.